This passage covers 11 T cell receptor beta chains from one sample sequenced in a study of identical twins. Each CDR3 protein is one row after TCRdb ran MiXCR on the 5' RACE reads. The sample contains around 570,000 distinct CDR3 sequences, over 8.5% of which appear only once. These data are also associated with another study on yellow fever vaccine responses in identical twins.

Material: PBMCs. These receptors were taken from a woman under 30 in good health.

This chain uses TRBV29-1 with TRBJ2-7; maybe TRBD2 (7 bases). The V gene lost 5 bases and the J gene lost 2 bases, with 16 bases spanning the gap. Looked up from germline, CDR1 is SQVTM and CDR2 is ANQGSEA. The CDR3 consists of 14 residues. This CDR3 reads CSVQNQGGAYEQYF. The CDR3 nucleotides read TGCAGCGTTCAGAACCAAGGGGGGGCCTACGAGCAGTACTTC.

This clonotype was detected a few times. The genes are TRBV30 and TRBJ2-2; the D gene is possibly TRBD1 (6 bases). V lost 1 base to trimming and J lost 1 base, with 13 bases between them. The CDR3 is 16 residues long. The germline CDR1 and CDR2 sequences are GTSNPN and SVGIG (reference sequence). The CDR3 DNA is TGTGCCTGGAGTGCCGGACAGTCTAGGAACACCGGGGAGCTGTTTTTT. Its translation: CAWSAGQSRNTGELFF. Full variable domain (remainder filled in from reference TRBV30 and TRBJ2-2): SQTIHQWPATLVQPVGSPLSLECTVEGTSNPNLYWYRQAAGRGLQLLFYSVGIGQISSEVPQNLSASRPQDRQFILSSKKLLLSDSGFYLCAWSAGQSRNTGELFFGEGSRLTVL.

The V gene is TRBV7-2, the J gene TRBJ2-1; 15 bases fit TRBD2. Germline CDR1 reads SGHTA; CDR2 reads FQGNSA. The CDR3 runs to 17 residues. J lost 6 bases, V lost 0 bases, and 3 bases had no gene match. CDR3 in DNA: TGTGCCAGCAGCTTAGCGAGGACTAGCGGGGGGGCCAATGAGCAGTTCTTC. It specifies CASSLARTSGGANEQFF.

This clonotype was detected ten times or more. The V call is TRBV7-9, the J call TRBJ1-6; D is unresolved. The V gene lost 2 bases and the J gene lost 10 bases, with 9 bases spanning the gap. Germline V CDR1 and CDR2: SEHNR, FQNEAQ (reference sequence). The CDR3 is 13 amino acids. CDR3 bases: TGTGCCAGCAGCTTATTATCGAACTCACCCCTCCACTTT. The encoded protein is CASSLLSNSPLHF. Using reference TRBV7-9 and TRBJ1-6 for the parts outside the CDR3, the full variable domain is DTGVSQNPRHKITKRGQNVTFRCDPISEHNRLYWYRQTLGQGPEFLTYFQNEAQLEKSRLLSDRFSAERPKGSFSTLEIQRTEQGDSAMYLCASSLLSNSPLHFGNGTRLTVT.

This clonotype was counted a few times. The chain has TRBV6-1 and TRBJ1-2; D perhaps matches TRBD1 (5 bases). This CDR3 has 15 amino acids. CDR1 is MNHNS and CDR2 is SASEGT in the germline V gene. V was pared by 6 bases and J by 3 bases, with 17 bases between. The CDR3 sequence: CASRTGTQFDYGYTF. Written as DNA, the CDR3 is TGTGCCAGCAGGACCGGGACTCAATTTGACTATGGCTACACCTTC.

This clonotype has at least ten counts. The CDR3 here is CASSRQSGTSGEGEQYF. CDR3 DNA: TGTGCCAGCAGCCGTCAAAGCGGGACTAGCGGCGAGGGGGAGCAGTACTTC. This chain connects TRBV3-1 to TRBJ2-7; 11 positions agree with TRBD2. Germline V gene data show CDR1 as LGHDT and CDR2 as YNNKEL (reference sequence). The V segment lost 4 bases and the J segment 7 bases; nucleotides outside the gene matches: 15. CDR3 size: 17 residues.

This clonotype turned up a few times. The rearrangement links TRBV28 to TRBJ2-1; the match to TRBD1 covers 7 bases. This CDR3 contains 17 residues. CDR1 and CDR2 (germline): MDHEN, SYDVKM. Germline trimming cut 3 bases from V and 0 bases from J; bases unmatched to any gene: 8. In nucleotides, the CDR3 is TGTGCCAGCAGTTTGCTTCAGGGGGTCAGCTCCTACAATGAGCAGTTCTTC. This sequence encodes CASSLLQGVSSYNEQFF.

The chain employs TRBV28 and TRBJ2-7; D uncertain. Trimming shortened V by 2 bases and J by 6 bases, and 8 bases separated the two germline ends. The germline CDR1 and CDR2 sequences are MDHEN and SYDVKM. The CDR3 runs 12 residues. CDR3 amino acids: CASSLGVAEQYF. CDR3 nucleotides: TGTGCCAGCAGTTTAGGGGTAGCCGAGCAGTACTTC.

This clonotype was seen only a few times. The chain carries TRBV5-1 and TRBJ2-7, with a weak D call TRBD1 (6 bases). There are 13 residues in the CDR3. V lost 3 bases and J 2 bases, leaving 9 bases between the germline ends. CDR1 is SGHRS, CDR2 YFSETQ, per germline. CDR3: CASSWRTAYEQYF. The CDR3 DNA follows: TGCGCCAGCAGCTGGCGGACAGCCTACGAGCAGTACTTC. The variable domain in full, with the rest retrieved from reference TRBV5-1 and TRBJ2-7, is KAGVTQTPRYLIKTRGQQVTLSCSPISGHRSVSWYQQTPGQGLQFLFEYFSETQRNKGNFPGRFSGRQFSNSRSEMNVSTLELGDSALYLCASSWRTAYEQYFGPGTRLTVT.

The genes are TRBV6-5 and TRBJ2-5, with a weak D call TRBD1 (7 bases). Germline CDR1 is MNHEY and CDR2 is SVGAGI. V was trimmed by 2 bases and J by 0 bases, leaving 10 bases between them. The CDR3 consists of 15 residues. CDR3 nucleotides: TGTGCCAGCAGTTACGCAGGGGGGTACCAAGAGACCCAGTACTTC. Translating gives CASSYAGGYQETQYF.

V usage is TRBV5-4 and J usage is TRBJ2-5, with TRBD2 matching over 9 bases. The trim removed 4 bases at V and 5 bases at J, leaving 12 bases unmatched. Germline V gives CDR1 SGHNT, CDR2 YYREEE (reference sequence). The CDR3 contains 16 residues. The CDR3 reads CASSRPGLAGLETQYF. The CDR3 region has the DNA TGTGCCAGCAGCCGCCCGGGGCTAGCGGGGTTGGAGACCCAGTACTTC.